These 8 T cell receptor beta chains came from one sample sequenced in a study of T cells in Graves' hyperthyroidism and ophthalmopathy. It was RNA transcripts that yielded the amplified TCR beta CDR3 regions. First-round RT-PCR targeting the TCR CDR3 was performed with the HTBI primer set. TCRdb itself ran the multiplex PCR reads through MiXCR, one entry per CDR3 protein. There are around 260,000 distinct CDR3 sequences in the sample; 25% to 30% occur only once, and roughly a quarter lies in the top ten. Input material: blood. These receptors were taken from a man aged 40-49 years with Graves' hyperthyroidism that later progressed to Graves' ophthalmopathy.

This clonotype has at least ten counts. One base away lies a much larger clone, so this may be a sequencing read error. The rearrangement links TRBV5-1 to TRBJ2-7; D unclear. The V and J ends lost 0 bases and 5 bases respectively, with 12 bases between them. The germline V gene encodes CDR1 SGHRS and CDR2 YFSETQ. The CDR3 totals 14 residues. The DNA of the CDR3 is TGCGCCAGCAGCTTGGACTCCAGGATCGACGAGCAGTACTTC. It yields the protein CASSLDSRIDEQYF.

CDR3 sequence (DNA): TGTGCCAGCAGCTTAGAGTTGGCGACCCAGTACTTC. Protein product: CASSLELATQYF. The rearrangement links TRBV7-9 to TRBJ2-5, with D unclear. The V gene's germline CDR1 is SEHNR and CDR2 FQNEAQ (reference sequence). This CDR3 contains 12 residues. The V and J ends lost 1 base and 7 bases respectively, with 7 bases between them.

This clonotype was detected many times. CDR3 nucleotides: TGTGCCAGCCGGACGCAGGCGATCAATCAGCCCCAGCATTTT. Protein sequence: CASRTQAINQPQHF. The chain carries TRBV2 and TRBJ1-5, with D unresolved. This CDR3 is built from 14 residues. Germline V gene lookup returns CDR1 SNHLY and CDR2 FYNNEI. V lost 8 bases to trimming and J lost 3 bases, with 14 bases between them.

This clonotype appeared many times. This chain uses TRBV20-1 with TRBJ2-5; 8 bases fit TRBD2. The junction had 7 bases not matched to a gene; V was cut back by 3 bases and J by 7 bases. CDR3 size: 13 residues. Germline CDR1 is DFQATT and CDR2 is SNEGSKA (reference sequence). In DNA form, the CDR3 reads TGCAGTGCTAGGGCGACTAGCGTCGGGACCCAGTACTTC. It translates to CSARATSVGTQYF.

This clonotype was found many times. The chain employs TRBV5-1 and TRBJ2-7, with D perhaps TRBD2 (5 bases). The V end lost 0 bases, the J end lost 3 bases, and 7 bases lay between the germline ends. Germline V gene lookup returns CDR1 SGHRS and CDR2 YFSETQ. This CDR3 is 13 amino acids long. The CDR3 loop is CASSLAGNYEQYF. Written as DNA, the CDR3 is TGCGCCAGCAGCTTGGCGGGGAACTACGAGCAGTACTTC.

This clonotype appeared many times. The genes are TRBV6-5 and TRBJ2-4, with 7 bases aligning to TRBD1. CDR3 length: 17 residues. J gave up 1 base and V 7 bases, and 13 bases lay outside the gene matches. The germline V gene has CDR1 MNHEY and CDR2 SVGAGI. The CDR3 nucleotides are TGTGCCAGCAATAAGGGACAGCCCCCGATGGCCAAAAACATTCAGTACTTC. Translated: CASNKGQPPMAKNIQYF.

This clonotype was picked up many times. V gene TRBV20-1 combines with J gene TRBJ2-7, with D possibly being TRBD1 or TRBD2 (5 bases each). Germline V lookup: CDR1 DFQATT, CDR2 SNEGSKA (reference sequence). Trimming left V 1 base short and J 3 bases short, with 10 bases between. This CDR3 spans 13 amino acids. The DNA for the CDR3 is TGCAGTGCTAGAGTCCCGGGGCACTACGAGCAGTACTTC. Protein: CSARVPGHYEQYF.

This clonotype was recorded many times. This rearrangement joins TRBV4-1 to TRBJ2-7, with D unresolved. There are 15 residues in the CDR3. Germline assignment: CDR1 MGHRA and CDR2 YSYEKL. V was clipped by 3 bases and J by 2 bases, with 14 bases between them. Here the CDR3 reads CASSHPLRPTYEQYF. In DNA form, the CDR3 reads TGCGCCAGCAGCCATCCTCTTCGTCCGACCTACGAGCAGTACTTC.